These 22 T cell receptor beta chains were sequenced from one sample in a study of blood T cell repertoires in COVID-19. TCRdb keeps only in-frame clones here, not all; method: immunoSEQ multiplex PCR. The sample lists roughly 170,000 clones, approximately 85% occurring once. Material for sequencing was peripheral blood. The receptors stem from a man between 60 and 70 years old who had recovered from COVID-19.

The chain carries TRBV12-3 or TRBV12-4 and TRBJ1-1; 7 bases map to TRBD1. Losses at the gene ends were 5 bases for V and 5 bases for J; bases not matched to a gene: 5. CDR3 length: 13 amino acids. CDR3 in amino acids: CASSAQGITEAFF. DNA for the CDR3: TGTGCCAGCAGTGCACAGGGGATAACTGAAGCTTTCTTT.

V gene TRBV7-9 combines with J gene TRBJ2-1; D remains unclear. CDR1 is SEHNR and CDR2 is FQNEAQ in the germline V gene (reference sequence). There are 15 residues in the CDR3. V was shortened by 5 bases and J by 7 bases, with 18 bases between the two germline ends. The CDR3 loop is CASSPPFGIKNEQFF. The DNA of the CDR3 is TGTGCCAGCAGCCCCCCGTTCGGTATTAAGAATGAGCAGTTCTTC.

The V gene is TRBV19, the J gene TRBJ1-2; perhaps TRBD1 as D (5 bases). Trimming shortened V by 4 bases and J by 1 base, and 19 bases separated the two germline ends. There are 17 residues in the CDR3. Looked up from germline, CDR1 is LNHDA and CDR2 is SQIVND (reference sequence). The CDR3 spells CASSTIDGLGRNYGYTF. The CDR3 DNA is TGTGCCAGTAGTACTATAGACGGCTTGGGGCGTAACTATGGCTACACCTTC.

A few counts support this clone. The DNA of the CDR3 is TGTGCCAGCTCGGCGCAGGGGGAAGAGACCCAGTACTTC. This encodes CASSAQGEETQYF. This chain joins TRBV18 and TRBJ2-5; 7 bases line up with TRBD1. The CDR3 extends over 13 amino acids. V trimming: 6 bases; J trimming: 3 bases; junction bases outside the gene matches: 4. Per the germline V gene, CDR1 is KGHSH and CDR2 is LQKENI.

This clone has only a few counts. V gene TRBV5-1 combines with J gene TRBJ2-3, with D perhaps TRBD2 (5 bases). Trimming took 4 bases from V and 0 from J, leaving 15 bases between them. Per the germline V gene, CDR1 is SGHRS and CDR2 is YFSETQ. The CDR3 consists of 16 residues. The CDR3 bases are TGCGCCAGCAGCGCTGTACTAGGAGCTAGCACAGATACGCAGTATTTT. Amino acid sequence: CASSAVLGASTDTQYF. The whole variable domain, remainder taken from reference TRBV5-1 and TRBJ2-3, is KAGVTQTPRYLIKTRGQQVTLSCSPISGHRSVSWYQQTPGQGLQFLFEYFSETQRNKGNFPGRFSGRQFSNSRSEMNVSTLELGDSALYLCASSAVLGASTDTQYFGPGTRLTVL.

The chain links TRBV11-2 to TRBJ2-3; D unclear. The V gene lost 4 bases and the J gene lost 4 bases, with 9 bases spanning the gap. This CDR3 contains 13 residues. Germline V gives CDR1 SGHAT, CDR2 FQNNGV. CDR3 protein: CASSWYLADTQYF. As DNA, the CDR3 is TGTGCCAGCAGCTGGTACTTAGCAGATACGCAGTATTTT.

The genes are TRBV2 and TRBJ2-2, with D possibly matching TRBD2 (7 bases). The V gene's germline CDR1 is SNHLY and CDR2 FYNNEI. V was pared by 6 bases and J by 3 bases, with 11 bases between. The CDR3 consists of 14 residues. CDR3 sequence (DNA): TGTGCCAGCAGGAGGGGGGGCGACACCGGGGAGCTGTTTTTT. Protein product: CASRRGGDTGELFF.

J is TRBJ1-5 and V is TRBV7-2; D gene uncertain. The CDR3 is 15 residues long. The germline V gene encodes CDR1 SGHTA and CDR2 FQGNSA. Trimming shortened V by 1 base and J by 2 bases, and 9 bases separated the two germline ends. This CDR3 reads CASSLGGSGNQPQHF. For the CDR3, the DNA is TGTGCCAGCAGCTTAGGTGGGAGCGGCAATCAGCCCCAGCATTTT.

CDR3 nucleotides: TGTGCCAGTAAATCACTAGCGGGGGGCACAGATACGCAGTATTTT. Protein sequence: CASKSLAGGTDTQYF. The rearrangement links TRBV19 to TRBJ2-3; 11 positions match TRBD2. The CDR3 sequence is 15 residues long. V lost 7 bases, J lost 1 base, and 4 bases stayed unmatched. The germline CDR1 and CDR2 sequences are LNHDA and SQIVND (reference sequence).

The chain links TRBV19 to TRBJ2-7; D is perhaps TRBD1 (5 bases). CDR3 length: 14 residues. V was cut by 0 bases and J by 3 bases, with 9 bases left in between. Germline V gene data show CDR1 as LNHDA and CDR2 as SQIVND (reference sequence). This CDR3 reads CASSIDRELYEQYF. The CDR3 nucleotides read TGTGCCAGTAGTATAGACAGGGAACTCTACGAGCAGTACTTC.

V usage is TRBV29-1 and J usage is TRBJ2-5; the match to TRBD1 covers 7 bases. J was trimmed by 3 bases and V by 7 bases; bases with no gene match: 2. This CDR3 comprises 11 residues. CDR1 is SQVTM and CDR2 is ANQGSEA in the germline V gene. CDR3 in DNA: TGCAGCGCAACAGGGGAAGAGACCCAGTACTTC. It is translated as CSATGEETQYF.

The gene calls are TRBV19 and TRBJ1-2; 7 nucleotides line up with TRBD1. This CDR3 comprises 15 residues. Germline CDR1 reads LNHDA; CDR2 reads SQIVND (reference sequence). V was pared by 1 base and J by 5 bases, with 7 bases of the junction left unmatched. CDR3 protein: CASSIAKGAIYGYTF. The CDR3, as DNA: TGTGCCAGTAGTATAGCTAAGGGGGCGATATATGGCTACACCTTC.

The gene calls are TRBV24-1 and TRBJ1-1, with 7 bases identical to TRBD1. The germline CDR1 and CDR2 sequences are KGHDR and SFDVKD. The trim removed 7 bases at V and 3 bases at J, leaving 7 bases unmatched. This CDR3 is 14 amino acids long. The CDR3 loop is CATRQTGLDTEAFF. The DNA of the CDR3 is TGTGCCACCAGACAGACAGGGTTGGACACTGAAGCTTTCTTT.

This sequence joins TRBV10-3 and TRBJ1-1; a weak D match, TRBD1 (5 bases). The ends were cut back, 2 bases at V and 1 base at J, with 11 bases in the middle. The germline V gene encodes CDR1 ENHRY and CDR2 SYGVKD. The CDR3 is 15 amino acids. In DNA, the CDR3 is TGTGCCATCAGTGAGAGTACGGGGGAGAACACTGAAGCTTTCTTT. Protein product: CAISESTGENTEAFF.

The rearrangement uses TRBV6-2 or TRBV6-3 and TRBJ1-1; the D is unclear. Germline lookup yields CDR1 MNHEY and CDR2 SVGEGT. Between the trimmed V and J ends, which lost 2 bases and 0 bases, there was a span of 10 bases. The CDR3 length is 15 residues. DNA for the CDR3: TGTGCCAGCAGTTACGAGCACTTTATGAACACTGAAGCTTTCTTT. Protein: CASSYEHFMNTEAFF.

V usage is TRBV4-3 and J usage is TRBJ1-2; D unresolved. V dropped 0 bases and J dropped 4 bases, with 15 bases sitting between them. CDR3 length: 16 amino acids. Germline CDR1 LGHNA, CDR2 YSLEER. This chain's CDR3 is CASSQDQTALGYGYTF. The CDR3 DNA sequence: TGCGCCAGCAGCCAAGATCAAACAGCATTGGGCTATGGCTACACCTTC.

This clone has more than one count but fewer than ten. The chain joins TRBV4-1 to TRBJ1-2; D remains unclear. The length of the CDR3 is 15 residues. The ends were cut back, 0 bases at V and 4 bases at J, with 12 bases in the middle. Germline V gene lookup returns CDR1 MGHRA and CDR2 YSYEKL. This chain's CDR3 is CASSQDHLIPYGYTF. The CDR3 bases are TGCGCCAGCAGCCAAGATCACCTAATTCCCTATGGCTACACCTTC.

The chain uses TRBV6-2 or TRBV6-3 and TRBJ2-4, with 9 bases aligning to TRBD2. The ends lost 0 bases at V and 5 bases at J; junction bases unmatched: 14. CDR3 length equals 19 residues. From germline, CDR1 is MNHEY and CDR2 SVGEGT. CDR3 sequence: CASSYSGRGGPLGQNIQYF. CDR3 DNA: TGTGCCAGCAGTTACTCCGGGCGGGGGGGCCCACTCGGTCAAAACATTCAGTACTTC.

This chain uses TRBV18 with TRBJ2-1; no firm D call. The germline CDR1 and CDR2 sequences are KGHSH and LQKENI. V lost 3 bases to trimming and J lost 2 bases, with 14 bases between them. The CDR3 extends over 16 amino acids. DNA for the CDR3: TGTGCCAGCTCACCGGTGCAGGCCACCCCCTACAATGAGCAGTTCTTC. Its protein is CASSPVQATPYNEQFF. The full variable domain, its missing parts supplied by reference TRBV18 and TRBJ2-1, is NAGVMQNPRHLVRRRGQEARLRCSPMKGHSHVYWYRQLPEEGLKFMVYLQKENIIDESGMPKERFSAEFPKEGPSILRIQQVVRGDSAAYFCASSPVQATPYNEQFFGPGTRLTVL.

The gene calls are TRBV5-4 and TRBJ2-1; 8 positions agree with TRBD2. The CDR3 runs to 16 residues. V was pared by 1 base and J by 4 bases, with 7 bases of the junction left unmatched. CDR1 SGHNT and CDR2 YYREEE come from the germline V gene (reference sequence). The CDR3: CASSLTQAGAYNEQFF. CDR3 DNA: TGTGCCAGCAGCTTGACCCAAGCGGGGGCTTACAATGAGCAGTTCTTC.

The rearrangement links TRBV5-1 to TRBJ1-2, with 9 bases that match TRBD1. Germline lookup yields CDR1 SGHRS and CDR2 YFSETQ. There are 15 residues in the CDR3. J gave up 0 bases and V 5 bases, and 5 bases lay outside the gene matches. For the CDR3, the DNA is TGCGCCAGCAGTTCCACAGGGGGCACTAACTATGGCTACACCTTC. This encodes CASSSTGGTNYGYTF.

The V and J genes are TRBV11-3 and TRBJ2-2; D is unclear. Germline lookup yields CDR1 SGHNT and CDR2 YENEEA. Deletions cut 5 bases from V and 3 bases from J, with 13 bases between. The CDR3 loop spans 15 amino acids. CDR3: CASSLYGTDTGELFF. CDR3 nucleotide sequence: TGTGCCAGCAGCCTTTATGGCACCGACACCGGGGAGCTGTTTTTT.